A selection of T cell receptor beta chains follows, all from one sample in a study of blood T cell repertoires in COVID-19. TCRdb keeps only in-frame clones here, not all; method: immunoSEQ multiplex PCR. This sample has about 200,000 clones, with about 90% found just once. The sequenced sample consisted of peripheral blood. These receptors all come from a young man with acute or convalescent COVID-19. The CDR3 runs from the conserved cysteine through the conserved F or W. Fields, in order: D gene, V gene, clone size, J gene, CDR3 DNA, CDR3 protein. The D gene is left open where the match is weak. Only part of the rows carry a size: once, few, many, or a class if the clone is expanded.

-	TRBV21-1	-	TRBJ1-5	TGTGCCAGCAGCCCGAAGGGACTGCGGGGCAATCAGCCCCAGCATTTT	CASSPKGLRGNQPQHF
TRBD2	TRBV7-6	-	TRBJ2-1	TGTGCCAGCAGCTTAGGACTAGCGGGAGGGGCCTACAATGAGCAGTTCTTC	CASSLGLAGGAYNEQFF
-	TRBV28	-	TRBJ1-2	TGTGCCAGCAGTTCACCCAGGCGGGTTGGTGGCTACACCTTC	CASSSPRRVGGYTF
-	TRBV13	-	TRBJ2-5	TGTGCCAGCAGCTTCGTCGGGAGTTCAATGTTCGAGACCCAGTACTTC	CASSFVGSSMFETQYF
TRBD1	TRBV28	-	TRBJ1-6	TGTGCCAGCAGTTTAGGACAGGGAAATTCACCCCTCCACTTT	CASSLGQGNSPLHF
-	TRBV20-1	-	TRBJ1-2	TGCAGTGCTAGTAACCGAGCTAACTATGGCTACACCTTC	CSASNRANYGYTF
-	TRBV28	-	TRBJ2-7	TGTGCCAGCAGGGTGGGGCCCACCTGGGCCTACGAGCAGTACTTC	CASRVGPTWAYEQYF
TRBD2	TRBV7-9	-	TRBJ2-1	TGTGCCAGCAGCTCGAACTCCGGGACTAGTAAGATCAGCAATGAGCAGTTCTTC	CASSSNSGTSKISNEQFF
-	TRBV27	once	TRBJ1-1	TGTGCCGCGTTTGAGAACACTGAAGCTTTCTTT	CAAFENTEAFF
TRBD2	TRBV3-1/TRBV3-2	-	TRBJ2-1	TGTGCCAGCAGCCAAGATGTAGCGGGGGGACACAATGAGCAGTTCTTC	CASSQDVAGGHNEQFF
-	TRBV19	-	TRBJ1-6	TGTGCCAGTAGTAGATCGACACCAAAGAGCTCCTATAATTCACCCCTCCACTTT	CASSRSTPKSSYNSPLHF
TRBD1	TRBV7-9	-	TRBJ2-7	TGTGTGGTTGAGGGACAGGGTACCTACGAGCAGTACTTC	CVVEGQGTYEQYF
-	TRBV30	-	TRBJ2-5	TGTGCCTGGAGTCGGGGGAACCAAGAGACCCAGTACTTC	CAWSRGNQETQYF
-	TRBV12-5	-	TRBJ2-3	TGTGCTAGTGGGCGGGACAGAGCCAACACAGATACGCAGTATTTT	CASGRDRANTDTQYF
-	TRBV1	-	TRBJ2-7	TGCACCAGCAGCCAAGATTTTGGAGGGGTTCGAAGAACCTCCTACGAGCAGTACTTC	CTSSQDFGGVRRTSYEQYF
-	TRBV20-1	-	TRBJ2-1	TGCAGTGCTAGGGTCCCTGAGGGGCAGTTCTTC	CSARVPEGQFF
-	TRBV18	once	TRBJ1-1	TGTGCCAGCTCACCAGCTATGAACACTGAAGCTTTCTTT	CASSPAMNTEAFF
-	TRBV28	-	TRBJ2-6	TGTGCCAGCAGACCGGGGGGTTACGGCAGGGGTCGGAATGGGGCCAACGTCCTGACTTTC	CASRPGGYGRGRNGANVLTF
TRBD2	TRBV13	-	TRBJ2-1	TGTGCCAGCAGGCCAGCGGGAGGGCCTAGTGAGCAGTTCTTC	CASRPAGGPSEQFF
TRBD1	TRBV3-1/TRBV3-2	-	TRBJ1-3	TGTGCCAGCAGCCCCGGACAGGGGGCCAGGGGTGGAAACACCATATATTTT	CASSPGQGARGGNTIYF
-	TRBV6-5	-	TRBJ2-1	TGTGCCAGCAGCAGGGGGGCCAGCTCCTACAATGAGCAGTTCTTC	CASSRGASSYNEQFF
TRBD1	TRBV18	-	TRBJ1-1	TGTGCCAGCTCACCGGGGACAGGACAGAACACTGAAGCTTTCTTT	CASSPGTGQNTEAFF
TRBD1	TRBV27	-	TRBJ1-6	TGTGCCAGCAGTTACAGGGGTTCACCCCTCCACTTT	CASSYRGSPLHF
-	TRBV7-6	-	TRBJ2-7	TGTGCCAGCAGCTCTCAGGGGATGGAAGCCTACGAGCAGTACTTC	CASSSQGMEAYEQYF
-	TRBV6-1	-	TRBJ2-3	TGTGCCAGCAGTGCAGAGGGACTGCCAGGCACAGATACGCAGTATTTT	CASSAEGLPGTDTQYF
-	TRBV6-2/TRBV6-3	-	TRBJ2-5	TGTGCCAGCAGTTACTTAGCGGGTCGTCGCGGACAGGGCCGTTGGGAGACCCAGTACTTC	CASSYLAGRRGQGRWETQYF
TRBD1	TRBV15	few	TRBJ1-1	TGTGCCACCCGGGACAGAAATAGCATGAACACTGAAGCTTTCTTT	CATRDRNSMNTEAFF
TRBD2	TRBV3-1/TRBV3-2	-	TRBJ2-5	TGTGCCAGCAGCCAGGAGGCTAGCGGGGGGTTGGAGACCCAGTACTTC	CASSQEASGGLETQYF
TRBD2	TRBV19	-	TRBJ2-1	TGTGCCAGTAGTATACCTAGCGGGAGACGGTCCTACAATGAGCAGTTCTTC	CASSIPSGRRSYNEQFF
TRBD1	TRBV6-5	-	TRBJ2-3	TGTGCCTCAAACAGGGGGCCCACCACAGATACGCAGTATTTT	CASNRGPTTDTQYF
-	TRBV28	-	TRBJ1-1	TGTGCCAGCAGTTTGGGCAGACTGAACACTGAAGCTTTCTTT	CASSLGRLNTEAFF
-	TRBV3-1/TRBV3-2	-	TRBJ2-7	TGTGCCAGCAGCCCCCGACAGACCCGTTACGAGCAGTACTTC	CASSPRQTRYEQYF
-	TRBV30	once	TRBJ2-3	TGTGCCTGGAGTGTAGCCCCAGATACGCAGTATTTT	CAWSVAPDTQYF
-	TRBV7-9	-	TRBJ2-7	TGTGCCAGCAGCTTGGGGACAGTGGAGGGGTACGAGCAGTACTTC	CASSLGTVEGYEQYF
TRBD2	TRBV3-1/TRBV3-2	once	TRBJ2-5	TGTGCCAGCAGTCCAACTAGCGGGAGGGCCTACCAAGAGACCCAGTACTTC	CASSPTSGRAYQETQYF
TRBD1	TRBV5-4	-	TRBJ1-2	TGTGCCAGCAGCTTGGTGAGGGGACAGGGTAACTATGGCTACACCTTC	CASSLVRGQGNYGYTF
-	TRBV7-2	-	TRBJ1-5	TGTGCCAGCAGCTTAGCGGCAGGGGGCAATCAGCCCCAGCATTTT	CASSLAAGGNQPQHF
TRBD1	TRBV7-9	-	TRBJ2-3	TGTGCCAGCAGCTTGCGGGGGACAGGGGCGGCAGATACGCAGTATTTT	CASSLRGTGAADTQYF
TRBD2	TRBV18	-	TRBJ2-1	TGTGCCAGCTCACCACCAACGTTGAATTCGGCGACCGGGGGGACCCACAATGAGCAGTTCTTC	CASSPPTLNSATGGTHNEQFF
-	TRBV5-1	-	TRBJ1-6	TGCGCCAGCAGCTCCACAGCCCCTAATTCACCCCTCCACTTT	CASSSTAPNSPLHF
TRBD1	TRBV5-4	-	TRBJ2-5	TGTGCCAGCACCAAGACAGGGGGCGGCGAGACCCAGTACTTC	CASTKTGGGETQYF
-	TRBV7-9	-	TRBJ1-2	TGTGCCAGCAGCCCCGAGGGCGGGTTTGGCTACACCTTC	CASSPEGGFGYTF
-	TRBV7-9	-	TRBJ1-2	TGTGCCAGCAGCCCCCGGGTTAGATTGAATGGCTACACCTTC	CASSPRVRLNGYTF
-	TRBV7-8	few	TRBJ1-1	TGTGCCAGCAGCTTACAGGGGATGAACACTGAAGCTTTCTTT	CASSLQGMNTEAFF
TRBD1	TRBV28	-	TRBJ1-2	TGTGCCAGTCGGAGCCCGGGACAGGGCGAGGGCTATGGCTACACCTTC	CASRSPGQGEGYGYTF
TRBD1	TRBV5-1	-	TRBJ2-7	TGCGCCAGCAGCTCGGACAGGGGGGGAAGAGAGCAGTACTTC	CASSSDRGGREQYF
-	TRBV11-2	-	TRBJ2-7	TGTGCCAGCAGCTTACTCGTTTACGAGCAGTACTTC	CASSLLVYEQYF
TRBD1	TRBV28	-	TRBJ1-2	TGTGCCAGCAGCCCCCCCACCTTGAGGACAGGGGCCTATGGCTACACCTTC	CASSPPTLRTGAYGYTF
-	TRBV5-1	-	TRBJ2-2	TGCGCCAGCAGCTCGGGAGTAGGGTCAGGCACCGGGGAGCTGTTTTTT	CASSSGVGSGTGELFF
-	TRBV28	-	TRBJ1-2	TGTGCCAGCAGTTCAAATACGGGGGGTGGCTATGGCTACACCTTC	CASSSNTGGGYGYTF
TRBD1	TRBV7-9	-	TRBJ2-3	TGTGCCAGCAGCCATGGACAGGGTGGAAGTGCAGATACGCAGTATTTT	CASSHGQGGSADTQYF
-	TRBV7-2	-	TRBJ2-3	TGTGCCAGCAGCCCCGCGCGCGGCCGCACAGATACGCAGTATTTT	CASSPARGRTDTQYF
TRBD1	TRBV9	-	TRBJ1-6	TGTGCCAGCAGCGTAGGAGGGGGACAGTATAATTCACCCCTCCACTTT	CASSVGGGQYNSPLHF
-	TRBV19	-	TRBJ2-2	TGTGCCAGTAGTCTCGGAGGCGGAAACACCGGGGAGCTGTTTTTT	CASSLGGGNTGELFF